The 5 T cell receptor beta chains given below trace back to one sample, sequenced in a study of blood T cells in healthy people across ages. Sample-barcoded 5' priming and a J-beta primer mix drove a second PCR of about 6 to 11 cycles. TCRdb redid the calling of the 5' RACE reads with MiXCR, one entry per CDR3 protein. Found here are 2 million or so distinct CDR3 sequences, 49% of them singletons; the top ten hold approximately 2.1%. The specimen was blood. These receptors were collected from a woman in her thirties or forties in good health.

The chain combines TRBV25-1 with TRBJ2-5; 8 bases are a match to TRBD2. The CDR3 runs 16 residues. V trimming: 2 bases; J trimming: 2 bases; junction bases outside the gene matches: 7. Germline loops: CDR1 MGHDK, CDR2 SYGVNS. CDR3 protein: CASSEEERGIQETQYF. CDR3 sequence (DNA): TGTGCCAGCAGTGAAGAAGAGCGGGGGATACAAGAGACCCAGTACTTC.

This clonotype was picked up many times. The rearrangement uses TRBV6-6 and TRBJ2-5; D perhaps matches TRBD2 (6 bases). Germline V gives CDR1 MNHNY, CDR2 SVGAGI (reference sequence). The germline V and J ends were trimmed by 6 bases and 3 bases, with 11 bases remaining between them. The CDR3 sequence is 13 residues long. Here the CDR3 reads CASRLPSEETQYF. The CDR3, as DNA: TGTGCCAGCAGGCTCCCTAGCGAAGAGACCCAGTACTTC.

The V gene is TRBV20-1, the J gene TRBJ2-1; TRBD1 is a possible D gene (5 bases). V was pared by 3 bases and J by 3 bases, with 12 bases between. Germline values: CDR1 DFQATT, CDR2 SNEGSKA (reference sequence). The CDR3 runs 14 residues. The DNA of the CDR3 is TGCAGTGCTAGGAGGCAGGGCTTCTACAATGAGCAGTTCTTC. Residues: CSARRQGFYNEQFF.

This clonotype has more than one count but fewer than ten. The CDR3 loop is CSVAGGRSTDTQYF. In DNA, the CDR3 is TGCAGCGTTGCCGGGGGGCGAAGCACAGATACGCAGTATTTT. V usage is TRBV29-1 and J usage is TRBJ2-3; the D gene is possibly TRBD2 (7 bases). The CDR3 extends over 14 amino acids. V lost 4 bases and J lost 0, with 11 bases in between. CDR1 is SQVTM, CDR2 ANQGSEA, per germline.

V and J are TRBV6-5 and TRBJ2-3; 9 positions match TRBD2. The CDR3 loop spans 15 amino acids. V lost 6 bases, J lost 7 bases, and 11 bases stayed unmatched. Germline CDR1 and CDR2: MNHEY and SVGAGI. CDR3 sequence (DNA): TGTGCCAGCAGCCCTCCGGCGGGGGGGCCTAATACGCAGTATTTT. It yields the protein CASSPPAGGPNTQYF.